One T cell receptor (beta chain) is described in this entry. No antigen is known for it. Germline CDR1 reads SGHRS; CDR2 reads YFSETQ. This CDR3 region has 18 residues. V was clipped by 1 base and J by 0 bases, with 14 bases between them. The data were obtained in a study of response to subunit inactivated influenza vaccine. Findings and limits, study-wide: Few additional T cells are recruited per seasonal influenza vaccination, authors suggested.

TCRdb analysed the RT-PCR reads with MiXCR anew, one entry per CDR3 protein. The sample includes around 790,000 distinct CDR3 sequences, about 20% of them seen just once. The specimen was PBMCs from blood, collected around 5 days after vaccination. The chain couples TRBV5-1 to TRBJ1-6, with a weak D call TRBD1 (6 bases). This clonotype was sampled from a man in his fifties or sixties who received an inactivated influenza vaccine. CDR3 sequence reads: CASSLSGVESSYNSPLHF. The CDR3 DNA reads TGCGCCAGCAGCTTGTCAGGGGTGGAGAGCTCCTATAATTCACCCCTCCACTTT. The complete variable domain, with remaining parts taken from reference TRBV5-1 and TRBJ1-6, reads KAGVTQTPRYLIKTRGQQVTLSCSPISGHRSVSWYQQTPGQGLQFLFEYFSETQRNKGNFPGRFSGRQFSNSRSEMNVSTLELGDSALYLCASSLSGVESSYNSPLHFGNGTRLTVT.